This TCR beta chain was captured in a study of T-cell memory formation after mild COVID-19. With 4 bases clipped from V and 4 bases from J, the junction kept 12 bases outside the gene matches. Germline CDR1 SGHTA, CDR2 FQGNSA. This CDR3 is built from 18 residues. TCRdb redid the calling of the 5' RACE reads with MiXCR, one entry per CDR3 protein. The repertoire holds roughly 170,000 distinct CDR3 sequences, about a fifth seen once, with roughly 4.3% in the top ten. This clonotype occurred a few times. The sequence was collected from a man aged 18 to 35 who had mild COVID-19 (a few samples of this study predate the infection). Cell type and time point are not known. The V gene is TRBV7-2, the J gene TRBJ2-1; 11 nucleotides line up with TRBD2. The material sequenced was PBMCs or a T cell subset sorted from them (not recorded which). CDR3 in DNA: TGTGCCAGCAGCTCTGTCCCCGGGACTAGCGGTGGTTACAATGAGCAGTTCTTC. It codes for CASSSVPGTSGGYNEQFF.